This TCR beta chain was identified during a study of blood T cell repertoires in COVID-19. TCRdb's copy holds only in-frame clones and misses some; the assay was immunoSEQ multiplex PCR. The repertoire holds about 150,000 clones, roughly 80% seen once, with roughly 8% in the top ten. As regards this clone: No DNA is shown, since the ends of the CDR3 on it are uncertain; the CDR3 is the one TCRdb lists.

The origin of this receptor is a woman aged 45-59 years who had recovered from COVID-19. Sample: PBMCs or T cells enriched from blood (not recorded which).

The CDR3 region is CASTSDRGSGPLHF. The V gene is TRBV19, the J gene TRBJ1-6; the table assigns TRBD1, which was not confirmed against the DNA. Germline values: CDR1 LNHDA, CDR2 SQIVND (reference sequence). The CDR3 is 14 residues long, ends included.